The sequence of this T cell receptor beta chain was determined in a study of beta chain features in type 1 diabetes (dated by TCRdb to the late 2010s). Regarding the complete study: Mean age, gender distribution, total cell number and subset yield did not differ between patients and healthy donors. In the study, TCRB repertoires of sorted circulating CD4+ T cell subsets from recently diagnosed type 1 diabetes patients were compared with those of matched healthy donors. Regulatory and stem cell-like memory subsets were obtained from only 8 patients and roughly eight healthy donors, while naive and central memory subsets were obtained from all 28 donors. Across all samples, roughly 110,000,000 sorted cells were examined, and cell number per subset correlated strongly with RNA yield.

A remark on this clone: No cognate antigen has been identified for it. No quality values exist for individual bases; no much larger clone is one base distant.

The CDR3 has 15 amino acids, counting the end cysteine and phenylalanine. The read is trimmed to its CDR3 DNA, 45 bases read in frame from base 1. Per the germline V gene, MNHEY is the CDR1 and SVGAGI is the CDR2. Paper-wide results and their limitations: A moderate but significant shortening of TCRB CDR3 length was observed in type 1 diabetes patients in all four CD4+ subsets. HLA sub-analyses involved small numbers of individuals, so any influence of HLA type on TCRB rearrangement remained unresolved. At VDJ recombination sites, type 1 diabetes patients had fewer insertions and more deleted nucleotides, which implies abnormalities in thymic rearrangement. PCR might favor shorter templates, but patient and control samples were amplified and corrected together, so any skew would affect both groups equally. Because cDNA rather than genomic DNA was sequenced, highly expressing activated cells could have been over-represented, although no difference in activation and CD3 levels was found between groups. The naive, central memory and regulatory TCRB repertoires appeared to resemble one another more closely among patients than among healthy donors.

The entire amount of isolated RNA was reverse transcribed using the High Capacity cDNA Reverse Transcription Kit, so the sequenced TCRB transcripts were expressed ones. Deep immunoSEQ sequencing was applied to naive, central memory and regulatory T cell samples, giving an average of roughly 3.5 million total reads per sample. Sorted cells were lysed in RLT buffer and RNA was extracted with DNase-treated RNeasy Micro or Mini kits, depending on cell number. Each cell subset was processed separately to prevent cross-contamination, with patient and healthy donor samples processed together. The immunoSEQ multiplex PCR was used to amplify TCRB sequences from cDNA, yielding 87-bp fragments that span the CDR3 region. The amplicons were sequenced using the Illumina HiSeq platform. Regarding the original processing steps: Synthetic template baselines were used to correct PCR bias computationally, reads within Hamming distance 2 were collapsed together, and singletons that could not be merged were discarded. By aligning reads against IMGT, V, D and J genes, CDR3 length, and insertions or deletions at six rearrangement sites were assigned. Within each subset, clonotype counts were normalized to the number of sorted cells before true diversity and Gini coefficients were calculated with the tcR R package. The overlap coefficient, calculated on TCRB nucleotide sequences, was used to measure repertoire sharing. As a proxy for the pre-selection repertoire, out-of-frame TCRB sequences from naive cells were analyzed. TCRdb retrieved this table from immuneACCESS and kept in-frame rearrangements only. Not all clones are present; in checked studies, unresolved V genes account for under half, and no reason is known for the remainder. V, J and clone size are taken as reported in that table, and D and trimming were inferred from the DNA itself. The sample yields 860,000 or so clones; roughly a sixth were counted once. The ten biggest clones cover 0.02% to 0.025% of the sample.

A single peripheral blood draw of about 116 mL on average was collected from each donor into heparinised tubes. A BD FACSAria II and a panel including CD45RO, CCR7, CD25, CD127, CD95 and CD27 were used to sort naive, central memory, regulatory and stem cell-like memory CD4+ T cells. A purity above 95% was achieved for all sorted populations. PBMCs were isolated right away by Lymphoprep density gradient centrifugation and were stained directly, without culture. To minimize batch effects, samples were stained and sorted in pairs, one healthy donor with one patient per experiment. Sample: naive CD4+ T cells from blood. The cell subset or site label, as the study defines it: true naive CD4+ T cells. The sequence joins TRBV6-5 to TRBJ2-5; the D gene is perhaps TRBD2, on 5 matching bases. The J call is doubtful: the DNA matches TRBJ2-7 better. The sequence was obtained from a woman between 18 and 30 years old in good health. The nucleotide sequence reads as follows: TGTGCCAGCAGTTACTCTACTCGGGGTCCCTACGAGCAGTACTTC. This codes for CASSYSTRGPYEQYF.